This TCR beta chain appears in the sequencing data of a study of blood T cell repertoires in COVID-19. Method: immunoSEQ multiplex PCR; TCRdb's copy keeps in-frame clones and lacks some. Of around 230,000 clones listed, roughly 88% are singletons. The count of this clone is one. Germline CDR1 LNHDA, CDR2 SQIVND (reference sequence). V was cut by 3 bases and J by 2 bases, with 11 bases left in between. The CDR3 runs 14 residues. The rearrangement uses TRBV19 and TRBJ2-7; possibly TRBD1 for D (6 bases). The clonotype was recovered from a man in his forties with acute or convalescent COVID-19. The specimen was peripheral blood. The CDR3 sequence: CASSMKGHTYEQYF. DNA for the CDR3: TGTGCCAGTAGTATGAAGGGACACACCTACGAGCAGTACTTC.